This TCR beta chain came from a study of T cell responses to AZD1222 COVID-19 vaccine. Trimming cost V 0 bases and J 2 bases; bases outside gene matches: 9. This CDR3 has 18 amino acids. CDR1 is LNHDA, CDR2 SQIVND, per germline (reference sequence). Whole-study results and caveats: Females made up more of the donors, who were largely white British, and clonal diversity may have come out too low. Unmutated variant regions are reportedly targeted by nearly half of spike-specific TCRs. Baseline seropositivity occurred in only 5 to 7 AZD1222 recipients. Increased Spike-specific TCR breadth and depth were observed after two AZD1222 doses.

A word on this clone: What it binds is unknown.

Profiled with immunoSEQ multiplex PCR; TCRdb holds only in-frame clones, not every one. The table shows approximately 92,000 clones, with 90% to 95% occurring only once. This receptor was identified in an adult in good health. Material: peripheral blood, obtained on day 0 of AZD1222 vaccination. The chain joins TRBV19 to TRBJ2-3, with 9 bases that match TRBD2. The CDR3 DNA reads TGTGCCAGTAGTATAGAATCCAGCGGGAGGACATACACAGATACGCAGTATTTT. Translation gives CASSIESSGRTYTDTQYF.